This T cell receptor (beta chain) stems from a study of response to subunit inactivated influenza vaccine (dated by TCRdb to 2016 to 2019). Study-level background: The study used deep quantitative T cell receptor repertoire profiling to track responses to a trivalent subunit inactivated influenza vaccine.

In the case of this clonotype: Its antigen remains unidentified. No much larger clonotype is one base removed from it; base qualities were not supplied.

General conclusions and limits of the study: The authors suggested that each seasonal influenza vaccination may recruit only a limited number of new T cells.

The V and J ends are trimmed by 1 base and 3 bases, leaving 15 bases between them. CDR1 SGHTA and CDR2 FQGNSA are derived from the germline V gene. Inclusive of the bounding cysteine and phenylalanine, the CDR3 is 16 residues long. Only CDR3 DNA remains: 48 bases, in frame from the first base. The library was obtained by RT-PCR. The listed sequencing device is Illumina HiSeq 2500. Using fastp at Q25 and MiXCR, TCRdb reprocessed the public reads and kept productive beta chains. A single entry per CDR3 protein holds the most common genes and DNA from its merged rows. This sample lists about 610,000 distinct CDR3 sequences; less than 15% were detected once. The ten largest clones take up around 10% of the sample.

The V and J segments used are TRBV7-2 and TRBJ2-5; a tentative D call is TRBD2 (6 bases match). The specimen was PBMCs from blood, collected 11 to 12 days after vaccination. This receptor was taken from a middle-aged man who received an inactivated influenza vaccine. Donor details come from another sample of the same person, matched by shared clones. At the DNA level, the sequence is TGTGCCAGCAGCTTAGTCTGGGGAGGAGGTAAAGAGACCCAGTACTTC. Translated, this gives CASSLVWGGGKETQYF. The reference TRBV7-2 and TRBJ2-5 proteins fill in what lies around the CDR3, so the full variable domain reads GAGVSQSPSNKVTEKGKDVELRCDPISGHTALYWYRQSLGQGLEFLIYFQGNSAPDKSGLPSDRFSAERTGGSVSTLTIQRTQQEDSAVYLCASSLVWGGGKETQYFGPGTRLLVL.